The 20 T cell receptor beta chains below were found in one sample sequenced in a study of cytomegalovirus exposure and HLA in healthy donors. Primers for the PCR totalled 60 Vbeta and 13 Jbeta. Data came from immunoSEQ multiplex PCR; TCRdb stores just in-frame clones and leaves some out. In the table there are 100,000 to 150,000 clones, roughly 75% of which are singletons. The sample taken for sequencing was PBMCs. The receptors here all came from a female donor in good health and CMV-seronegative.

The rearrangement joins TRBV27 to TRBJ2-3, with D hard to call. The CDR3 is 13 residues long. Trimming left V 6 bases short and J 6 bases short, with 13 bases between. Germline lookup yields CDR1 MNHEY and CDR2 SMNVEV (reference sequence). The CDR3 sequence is CASSPDRVDTQYF. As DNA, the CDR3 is TGTGCCAGCAGCCCCGATAGAGTGGATACGCAGTATTTT.

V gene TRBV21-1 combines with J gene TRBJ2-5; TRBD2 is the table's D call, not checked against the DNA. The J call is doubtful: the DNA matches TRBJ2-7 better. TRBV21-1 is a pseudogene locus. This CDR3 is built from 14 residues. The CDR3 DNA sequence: TGTGCCAGCAGCAATTCTTGTCCCTTATACGAGCAGTACTTC. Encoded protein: CASSNSCPLYEQYF.

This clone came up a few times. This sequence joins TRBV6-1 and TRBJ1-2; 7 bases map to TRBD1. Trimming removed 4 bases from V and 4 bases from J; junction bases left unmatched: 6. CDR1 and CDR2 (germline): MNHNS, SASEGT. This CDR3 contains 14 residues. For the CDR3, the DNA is TGTGCCAGCAGTGTTCGGGGACAGAGCTATGGCTACACCTTC. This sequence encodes CASSVRGQSYGYTF.

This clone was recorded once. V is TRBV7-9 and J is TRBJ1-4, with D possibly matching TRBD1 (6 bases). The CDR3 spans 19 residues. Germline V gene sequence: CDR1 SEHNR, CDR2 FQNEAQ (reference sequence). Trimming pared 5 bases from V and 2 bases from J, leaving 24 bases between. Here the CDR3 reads CASSPRPGTRGATNEKLFF. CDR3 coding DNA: TGTGCCAGCAGCCCCCGGCCCGGGACAAGGGGAGCGACTAATGAAAAACTGTTTTTT.

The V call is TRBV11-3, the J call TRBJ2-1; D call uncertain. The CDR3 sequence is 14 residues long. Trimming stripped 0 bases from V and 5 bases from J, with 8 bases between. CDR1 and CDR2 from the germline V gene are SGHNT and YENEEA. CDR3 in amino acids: CASSLDPVDNEQFF. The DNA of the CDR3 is TGTGCCAGCAGCTTAGACCCGGTAGACAATGAGCAGTTCTTC. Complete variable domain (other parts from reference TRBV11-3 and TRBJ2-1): EAGVVQSPRYKIIEKKQPVAFWCNPISGHNTLYWYLQNLGQGPELLIRYENEEAVDDSQLPKDRFSAERLKGVDSTLKIQPAELGDSAVYLCASSLDPVDNEQFFGPGTRLTVL.

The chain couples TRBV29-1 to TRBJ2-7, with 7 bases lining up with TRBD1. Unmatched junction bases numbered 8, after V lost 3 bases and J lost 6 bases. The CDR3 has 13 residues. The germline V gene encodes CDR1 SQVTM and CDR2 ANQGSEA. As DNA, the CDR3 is TGCAGCGTTGACCAGGGACAGTCGCCCGAGCAGTACTTC. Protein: CSVDQGQSPEQYF.

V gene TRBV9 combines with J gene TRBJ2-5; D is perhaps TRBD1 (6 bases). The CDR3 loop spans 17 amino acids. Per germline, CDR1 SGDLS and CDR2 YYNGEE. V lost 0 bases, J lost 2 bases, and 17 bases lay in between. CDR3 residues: CASSVATATGRQETQYF. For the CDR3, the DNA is TGTGCCAGCAGCGTAGCTACTGCGACAGGCCGACAAGAGACCCAGTACTTC. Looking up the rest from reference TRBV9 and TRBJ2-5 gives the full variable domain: DSGVTQTPKHLITATGQRVTLRCSPRSGDLSVYWYQQSLDQGLQFLIQYYNGEERAKGNILERFSAQQFPDLHSELNLSSLELGDSALYFCASSVATATGRQETQYFGPGTRLLVL.

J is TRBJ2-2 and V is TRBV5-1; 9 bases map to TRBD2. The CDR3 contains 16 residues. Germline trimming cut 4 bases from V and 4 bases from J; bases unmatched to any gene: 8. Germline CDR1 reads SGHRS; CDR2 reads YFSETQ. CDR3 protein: CASSISGRPGTGELFF. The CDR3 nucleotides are TGCGCCAGCAGCATTAGCGGGAGACCTGGCACCGGGGAGCTGTTTTTT.

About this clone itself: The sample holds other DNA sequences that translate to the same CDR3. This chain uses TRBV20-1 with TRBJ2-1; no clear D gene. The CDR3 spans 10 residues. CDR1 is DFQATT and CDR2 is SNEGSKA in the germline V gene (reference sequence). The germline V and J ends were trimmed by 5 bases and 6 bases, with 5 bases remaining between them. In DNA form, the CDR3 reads TGCAGTGCTTCATTCAATGAGCAGTTCTTC. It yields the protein CSASFNEQFF.

The CDR3 is CASSRTSGIETQYF. The CDR3 DNA sequence: TGTGCCAGCAGTAGAACTAGCGGGATTGAGACCCAGTACTTC. V is TRBV6-5 and J is TRBJ2-5; TRBD2 matches at 10 bases. The V gene's germline CDR1 is MNHEY and CDR2 SVGAGI. Losses at the gene ends were 5 bases for V and 5 bases for J; bases not matched to a gene: 5. CDR3 length: 14 amino acids.

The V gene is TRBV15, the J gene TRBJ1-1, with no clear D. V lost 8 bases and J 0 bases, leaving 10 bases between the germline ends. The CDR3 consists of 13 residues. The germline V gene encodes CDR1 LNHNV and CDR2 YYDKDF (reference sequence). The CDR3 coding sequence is TGTGCCACCCGTGCGCGCGTGAACACTGAAGCTTTCTTT. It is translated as CATRARVNTEAFF.

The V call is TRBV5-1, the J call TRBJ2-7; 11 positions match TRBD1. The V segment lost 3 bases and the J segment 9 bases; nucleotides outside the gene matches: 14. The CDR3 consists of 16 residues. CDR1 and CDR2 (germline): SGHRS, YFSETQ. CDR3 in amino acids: CASSWGQDRGLNGQYF. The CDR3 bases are TGCGCCAGCAGCTGGGGGCAGGACAGGGGGCTTAACGGGCAGTACTTC.

The CDR3 region is CASSYSGRGADGYTF. The CDR3 DNA is TGTGCCAGCAGTTACTCCGGCAGGGGAGCGGATGGCTACACCTTC. This chain uses TRBV6-5 with TRBJ1-2, with D tentatively TRBD1 (6 bases). V was pared by 0 bases and J by 6 bases, with 14 bases between. The V gene's germline CDR1 is MNHEY and CDR2 SVGAGI. This CDR3 has 15 amino acids.

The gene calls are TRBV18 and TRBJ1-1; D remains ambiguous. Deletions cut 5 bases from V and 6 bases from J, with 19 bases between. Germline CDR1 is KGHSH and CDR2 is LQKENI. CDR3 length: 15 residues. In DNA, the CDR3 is TGTGCCAGCTCATTAGCGGCAGCCCGGACGGCTGAAGCTTTCTTT. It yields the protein CASSLAAARTAEAFF. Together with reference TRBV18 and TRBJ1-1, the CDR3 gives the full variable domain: NAGVMQNPRHLVRRRGQEARLRCSPMKGHSHVYWYRQLPEEGLKFMVYLQKENIIDESGMPKERFSAEFPKEGPSILRIQQVVRGDSAAYFCASSLAAARTAEAFFGQGTRLTVV.

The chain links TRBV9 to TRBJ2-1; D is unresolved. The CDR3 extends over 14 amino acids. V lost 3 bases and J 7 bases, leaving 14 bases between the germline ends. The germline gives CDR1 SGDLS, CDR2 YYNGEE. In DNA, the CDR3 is TGTGCCAGCAGCGCGCCACCGGTTCCTAATGAGCAGTTCTTC. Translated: CASSAPPVPNEQFF.

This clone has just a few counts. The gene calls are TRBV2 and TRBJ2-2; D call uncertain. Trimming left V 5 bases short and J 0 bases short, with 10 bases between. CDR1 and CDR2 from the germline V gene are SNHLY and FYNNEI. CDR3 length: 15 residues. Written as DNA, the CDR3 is TGTGCCAGCAGTTTTAAGCGTGCGAACACCGGGGAGCTGTTTTTT. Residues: CASSFKRANTGELFF.

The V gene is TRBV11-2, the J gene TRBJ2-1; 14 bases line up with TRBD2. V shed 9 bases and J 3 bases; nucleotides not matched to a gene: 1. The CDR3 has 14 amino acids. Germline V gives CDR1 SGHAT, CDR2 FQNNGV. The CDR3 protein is CASGTSGSYNEQFF. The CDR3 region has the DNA TGTGCCAGTGGGACTAGCGGGAGCTACAATGAGCAGTTCTTC.

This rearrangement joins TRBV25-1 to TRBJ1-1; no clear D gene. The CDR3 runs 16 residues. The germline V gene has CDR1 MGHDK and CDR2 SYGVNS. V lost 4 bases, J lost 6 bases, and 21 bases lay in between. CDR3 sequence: CASSGRGGGLRPEAFF. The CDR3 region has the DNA TGTGCCAGCAGTGGCCGAGGCGGAGGGTTAAGACCTGAAGCTTTCTTT.

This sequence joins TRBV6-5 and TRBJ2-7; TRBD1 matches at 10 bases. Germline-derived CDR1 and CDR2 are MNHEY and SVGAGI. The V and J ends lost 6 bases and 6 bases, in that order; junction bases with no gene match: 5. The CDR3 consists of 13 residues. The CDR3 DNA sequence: TGTGCCAGCAGAGGGGACAGGGGCGGCGAGCAGTACTTC. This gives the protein CASRGDRGGEQYF.

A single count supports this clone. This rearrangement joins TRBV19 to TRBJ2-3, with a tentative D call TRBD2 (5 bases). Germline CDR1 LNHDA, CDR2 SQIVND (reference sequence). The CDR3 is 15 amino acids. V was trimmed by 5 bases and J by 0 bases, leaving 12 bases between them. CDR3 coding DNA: TGTGCCAGTAGTGTAACTAGTTGGAGCACAGATACGCAGTATTTT. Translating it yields CASSVTSWSTDTQYF.